This TCR beta chain was found in a study of blood T cells in healthy people across ages. Only a few counts were recorded for this clonotype. A second roughly 7 to 12 cycle PCR used barcoded and J-beta primers. Each CDR3 protein gets one entry after TCRdb re-called the 5' RACE reads with MiXCR. The sample shows 800,000 or so distinct CDR3 sequences, approximately 25% of them seen only once. Germline lookup yields CDR1 DFQATT and CDR2 SNEGSKA (reference sequence). The CDR3 covers 16 residues. V lost 1 base to trimming and J lost 3 bases, with 16 bases between them. These same data were also listed under a study on T cells of mothers and their children.

The specimen sequenced was blood. The sequence derives from a boy younger than 18 in good health. J is TRBJ2-1 and V is TRBV20-1; a weak D match, TRBD2 (6 bases). CDR3 in DNA: TGCAGTGCTAGAGTCGCGGGGCATAAAAACTACAATGAGCAGTTCTTC. This encodes CSARVAGHKNYNEQFF.